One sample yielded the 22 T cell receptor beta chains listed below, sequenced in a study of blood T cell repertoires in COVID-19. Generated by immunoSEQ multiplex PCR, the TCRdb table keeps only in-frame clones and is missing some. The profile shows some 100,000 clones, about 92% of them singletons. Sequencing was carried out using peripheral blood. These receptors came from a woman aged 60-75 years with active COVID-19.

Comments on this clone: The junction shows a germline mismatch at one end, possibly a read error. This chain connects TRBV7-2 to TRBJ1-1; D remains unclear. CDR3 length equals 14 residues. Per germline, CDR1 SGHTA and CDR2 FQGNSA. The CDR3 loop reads CAGSLARGLGEAFF. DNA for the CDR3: TGTGCCGGCAGCTTAGCCCGAGGGCTTGGTGAAGCTTTCTTT.

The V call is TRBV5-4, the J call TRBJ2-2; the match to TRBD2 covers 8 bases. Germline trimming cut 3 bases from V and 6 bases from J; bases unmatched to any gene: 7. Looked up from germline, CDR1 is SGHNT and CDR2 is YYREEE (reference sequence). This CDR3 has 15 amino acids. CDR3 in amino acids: CASSSSGSLAGELFF. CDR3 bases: TGTGCCAGCAGCTCAAGCGGGAGCCTCGCCGGGGAGCTGTTTTTT. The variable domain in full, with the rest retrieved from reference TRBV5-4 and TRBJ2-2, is ETGVTQSPTHLIKTRGQQVTLRCSSQSGHNTVSWYQQALGQGPQFIFQYYREEENGRGNFPPRFSGLQFPNYSSELNVNALELDDSALYLCASSSSGSLAGELFFGEGSRLTVL.

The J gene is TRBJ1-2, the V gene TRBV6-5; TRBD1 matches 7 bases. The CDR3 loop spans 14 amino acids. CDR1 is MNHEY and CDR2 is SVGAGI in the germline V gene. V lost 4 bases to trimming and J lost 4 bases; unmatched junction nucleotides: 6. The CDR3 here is CASSSGTVIYGYTF. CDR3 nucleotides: TGTGCCAGCAGTTCCGGGACAGTGATCTATGGCTACACCTTC.

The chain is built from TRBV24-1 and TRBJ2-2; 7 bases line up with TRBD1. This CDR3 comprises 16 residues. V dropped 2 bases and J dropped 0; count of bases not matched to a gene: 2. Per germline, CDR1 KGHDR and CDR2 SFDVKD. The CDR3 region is CATSDWGTANTGELFF. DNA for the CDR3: TGTGCCACCAGTGATTGGGGGACAGCGAACACCGGGGAGCTGTTTTTT.

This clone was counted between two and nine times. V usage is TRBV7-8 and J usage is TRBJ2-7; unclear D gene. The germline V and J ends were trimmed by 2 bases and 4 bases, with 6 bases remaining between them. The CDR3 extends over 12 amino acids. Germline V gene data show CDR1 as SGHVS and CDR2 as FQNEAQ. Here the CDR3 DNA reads TGTGCCAGCAGCTTAAGAACATACGAGCAGTACTTC. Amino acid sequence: CASSLRTYEQYF.

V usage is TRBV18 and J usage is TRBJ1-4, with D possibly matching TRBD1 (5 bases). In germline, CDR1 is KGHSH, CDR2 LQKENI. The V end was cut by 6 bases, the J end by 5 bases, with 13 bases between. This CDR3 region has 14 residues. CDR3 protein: CASSSGLGNEKLFF. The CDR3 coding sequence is TGTGCCAGCTCGTCAGGGCTGGGGAATGAAAAACTGTTTTTT.

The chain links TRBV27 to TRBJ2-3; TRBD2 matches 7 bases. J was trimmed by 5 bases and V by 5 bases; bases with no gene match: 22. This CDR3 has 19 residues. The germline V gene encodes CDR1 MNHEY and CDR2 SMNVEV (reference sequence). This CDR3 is CASSQRRPQAGVSGDTQYF. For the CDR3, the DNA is TGTGCCAGCAGTCAAAGACGGCCTCAGGCGGGGGTCAGCGGAGATACGCAGTATTTT.

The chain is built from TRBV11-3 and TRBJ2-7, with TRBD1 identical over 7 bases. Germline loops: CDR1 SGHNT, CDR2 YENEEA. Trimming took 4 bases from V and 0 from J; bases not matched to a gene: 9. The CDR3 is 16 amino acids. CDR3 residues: CASSSKTGNRSYEQYF. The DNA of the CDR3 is TGTGCCAGCAGCTCAAAGACAGGGAATCGCTCCTACGAGCAGTACTTC. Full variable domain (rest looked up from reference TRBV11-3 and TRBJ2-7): EAGVVQSPRYKIIEKKQPVAFWCNPISGHNTLYWYLQNLGQGPELLIRYENEEAVDDSQLPKDRFSAERLKGVDSTLKIQPAELGDSAVYLCASSSKTGNRSYEQYFGPGTRLTVT.

The CDR3 bases are TGTGCCAGTAGCAACTCAGGGAACACTGAAGCTTTCTTT. Translated: CASSNSGNTEAFF. This chain links TRBV19 with TRBJ1-1, with D hard to call. V shed 6 bases and J shed 1 base, with 9 bases lying between them. The CDR3 totals 13 residues. The germline gives CDR1 LNHDA, CDR2 SQIVND (reference sequence).

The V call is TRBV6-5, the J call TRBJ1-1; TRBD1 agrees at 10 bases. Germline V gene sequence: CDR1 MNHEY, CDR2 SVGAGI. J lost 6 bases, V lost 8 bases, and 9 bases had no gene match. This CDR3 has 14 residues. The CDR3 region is CASGRQGAGAEAFF. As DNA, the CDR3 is TGTGCCAGCGGACGACAGGGGGCTGGGGCTGAAGCTTTCTTT.

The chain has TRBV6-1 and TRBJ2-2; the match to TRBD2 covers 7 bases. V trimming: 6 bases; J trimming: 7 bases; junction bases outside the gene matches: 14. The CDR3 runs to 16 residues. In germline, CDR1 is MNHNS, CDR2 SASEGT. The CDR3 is CASRERAGRRGGELFF. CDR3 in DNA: TGTGCCAGCAGGGAAAGAGCGGGACGGCGTGGCGGGGAGCTGTTTTTT.

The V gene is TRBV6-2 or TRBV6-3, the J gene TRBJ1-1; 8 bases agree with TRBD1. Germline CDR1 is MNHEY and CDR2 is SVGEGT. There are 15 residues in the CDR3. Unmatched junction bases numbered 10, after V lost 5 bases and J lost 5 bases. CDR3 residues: CASSTPGQGETEAFF. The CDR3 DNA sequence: TGTGCCAGCAGTACCCCCGGACAGGGAGAGACTGAAGCTTTCTTT.

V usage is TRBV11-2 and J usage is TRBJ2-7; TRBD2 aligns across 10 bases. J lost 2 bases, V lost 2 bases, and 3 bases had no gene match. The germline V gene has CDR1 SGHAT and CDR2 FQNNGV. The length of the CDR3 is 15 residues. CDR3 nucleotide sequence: TGTGCCAGCAGCTTATTCGGGACTAGCGCCTACGAGCAGTACTTC. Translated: CASSLFGTSAYEQYF.

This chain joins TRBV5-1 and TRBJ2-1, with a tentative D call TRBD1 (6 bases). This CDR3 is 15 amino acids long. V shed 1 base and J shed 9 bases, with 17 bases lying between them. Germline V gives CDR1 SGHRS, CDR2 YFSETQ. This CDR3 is CASSLSGVPNGEQFF. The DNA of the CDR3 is TGCGCCAGCAGCTTGTCAGGGGTCCCTAATGGTGAGCAGTTCTTC.

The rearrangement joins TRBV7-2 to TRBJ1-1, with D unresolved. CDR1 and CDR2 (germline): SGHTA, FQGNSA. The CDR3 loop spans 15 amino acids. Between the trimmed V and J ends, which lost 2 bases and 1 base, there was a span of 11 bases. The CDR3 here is CASSLFVSGNTEAFF. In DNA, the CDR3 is TGTGCCAGCAGCTTATTCGTTTCCGGGAACACTGAAGCTTTCTTT.

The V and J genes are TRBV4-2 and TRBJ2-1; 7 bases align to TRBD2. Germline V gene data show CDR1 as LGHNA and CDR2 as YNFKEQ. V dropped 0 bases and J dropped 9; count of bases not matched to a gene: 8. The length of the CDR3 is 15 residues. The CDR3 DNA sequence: TGTGCCAGCAGCCAAGAAGCGGGAATGGGGACTGAGCAGTTCTTC. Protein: CASSQEAGMGTEQFF.

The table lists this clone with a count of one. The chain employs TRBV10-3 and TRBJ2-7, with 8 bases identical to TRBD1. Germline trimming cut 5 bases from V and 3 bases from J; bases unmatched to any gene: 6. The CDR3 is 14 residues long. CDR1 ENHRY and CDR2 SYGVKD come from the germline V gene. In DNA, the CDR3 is TGTGCCATCAGTCCAGGACAGGGCCACTACGAGCAGTACTTC. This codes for CAISPGQGHYEQYF.

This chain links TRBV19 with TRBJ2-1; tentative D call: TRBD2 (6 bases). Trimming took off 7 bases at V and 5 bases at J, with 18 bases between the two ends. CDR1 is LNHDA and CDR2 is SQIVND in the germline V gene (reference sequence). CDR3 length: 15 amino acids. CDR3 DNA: TGTGCCAGTACCGTAAGCGGGTTTCCCCACAATGAGCAGTTCTTC. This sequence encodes CASTVSGFPHNEQFF.

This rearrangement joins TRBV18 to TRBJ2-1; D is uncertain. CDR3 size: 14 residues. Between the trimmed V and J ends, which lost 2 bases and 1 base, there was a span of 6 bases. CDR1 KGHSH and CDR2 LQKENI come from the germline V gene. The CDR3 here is CASSPGESYNEQFF. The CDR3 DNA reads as TGTGCCAGCTCACCAGGAGAGTCCTACAATGAGCAGTTCTTC.

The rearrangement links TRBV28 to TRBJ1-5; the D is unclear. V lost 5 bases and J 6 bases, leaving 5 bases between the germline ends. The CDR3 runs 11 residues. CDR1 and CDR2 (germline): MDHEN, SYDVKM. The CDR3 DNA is TGTGCCAGCAGTGTTAGTCAGCCCCAGCATTTT. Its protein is CASSVSQPQHF.

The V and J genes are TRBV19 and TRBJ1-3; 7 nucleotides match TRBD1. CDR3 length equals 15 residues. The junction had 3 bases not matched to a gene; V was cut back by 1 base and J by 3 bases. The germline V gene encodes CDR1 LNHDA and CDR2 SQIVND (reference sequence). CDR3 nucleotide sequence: TGTGCCAGTAGTATAGTTTCAGGGGGTGGAAACACCATATATTTT. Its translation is CASSIVSGGGNTIYF.

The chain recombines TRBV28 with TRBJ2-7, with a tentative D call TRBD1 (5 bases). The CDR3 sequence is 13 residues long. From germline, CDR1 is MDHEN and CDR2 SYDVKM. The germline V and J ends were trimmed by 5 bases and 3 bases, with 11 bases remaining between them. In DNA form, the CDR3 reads TGTGCCAGCAGTCAAGGGGCCGGCTACGAGCAGTACTTC. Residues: CASSQGAGYEQYF. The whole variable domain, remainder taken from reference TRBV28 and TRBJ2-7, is DVKVTQSSRYLVKRTGEKVFLECVQDMDHENMFWYRQDPGLGLRLIYFSYDVKMKEKGDIPEGYSVSREKKERFSLILESASTNQTSMYLCASSQGAGYEQYFGPGTRLTVT.